These 23 T cell receptor beta chains were sequenced from one sample in a study of patients and donors after allogeneic stem cell transplantation. Each CDR3 protein gets one entry after TCRdb re-called the RT-PCR reads with MiXCR. The sample lists some 880,000 distinct CDR3 sequences, under 20% seen once, with 5% to 6.5% in the top ten. Input material: blood, either unsorted or a sorted T cell fraction (not recorded which). The receptors come from a human donor who was either an allogeneic HSCT recipient or a stem cell or donor lymphocyte infusion donor (not recorded which). It is not recorded whose cells these are; they may come from a transplant donor.

This sequence joins TRBV4-3 and TRBJ2-1, with 11 bases fitting TRBD2. CDR1 LGHNA and CDR2 YSLEER come from the germline V gene. CDR3 length: 16 residues. With 2 bases clipped from V and 6 bases from J, the junction kept 6 bases outside the gene matches. CDR3 residues: CASSQQTGTSGNEQFF. Here the CDR3 DNA reads TGCGCCAGCAGCCAACAGACCGGGACTAGCGGCAATGAGCAGTTCTTC.

This clonotype was detected a few times. The rearrangement uses TRBV5-1 and TRBJ2-7; TRBD1 aligns across 7 bases. Germline V gene data show CDR1 as SGHRS and CDR2 as YFSETQ. The CDR3 consists of 15 residues. V lost 6 bases and J lost 4; bases outside the gene matches: 13. Written as DNA, the CDR3 is TGCGCCAGCAACCCAACGGGACAGAATCTTTACGAGCAGTACTTC. It yields the protein CASNPTGQNLYEQYF.

This clonotype was observed a few times. The chain is built from TRBV11-3 and TRBJ2-1; TRBD1 matches 8 bases. The V and J ends lost 3 bases and 5 bases, in that order; junction bases with no gene match: 3. The CDR3 runs 14 residues. Germline loops: CDR1 SGHNT, CDR2 YENEEA. CDR3 bases: TGTGCCAGCAGCTTCTTACAGGGGGACAATGAGCAGTTCTTC. Translation: CASSFLQGDNEQFF.

This clonotype was seen a handful of times. The V gene is TRBV29-1, the J gene TRBJ2-1, with TRBD2 matching 9 bases. Germline CDR1 and CDR2: SQVTM and ANQGSEA. V shed 3 bases and J 8 bases; nucleotides not matched to a gene: 8. CDR3 size: 14 residues. CDR3 loop: CSVEVGTSLDEQFF. The CDR3 region has the DNA TGCAGCGTTGAGGTCGGGACTAGCTTGGATGAGCAGTTCTTC.

There are a few counts of this clonotype. J is TRBJ1-1 and V is TRBV7-6, with 10 bases aligning to TRBD1. V shed 3 bases, J shed 1 base, and the junction held 5 bases outside the gene matches. CDR1 and CDR2 (germline): SGHVS, FNYEAQ. CDR3 length: 16 amino acids. The CDR3 DNA reads as TGTGCCAGCAGCTTCGACAGGGGGCACGGGAACACTGAAGCTTTCTTT. The encoded protein is CASSFDRGHGNTEAFF.

The table lists this clonotype with a few counts. This sequence joins TRBV5-5 and TRBJ2-7, with TRBD1 matching 7 bases. The CDR3 sequence is 14 residues long. CDR1 is SGHKS, CDR2 YYEKEE, per germline (reference sequence). V shed 4 bases and J 3 bases; nucleotides not matched to a gene: 7. The CDR3 DNA reads as TGTGCCAGCAGCGGGGATAGGACAGGCTACGAGCAGTACTTC. Amino acids: CASSGDRTGYEQYF.

The sample holds many counts of this clonotype. In nucleotides, the CDR3 is TGCGCCAGCAGCTTGCCTTCTTCCTACGAGCAGTACTTC. Translating it yields CASSLPSSYEQYF. This chain links TRBV5-1 with TRBJ2-7, with D hard to call. V was pared by 1 base and J by 1 base, with 6 bases between. The CDR3 loop spans 13 amino acids. The V gene's germline CDR1 is SGHRS and CDR2 YFSETQ.

The genes are TRBV29-1 and TRBJ2-7; D may be TRBD1 (5 bases). Per germline, CDR1 SQVTM and CDR2 ANQGSEA. CDR3 length: 13 residues. With 5 bases removed from V and 7 bases from J, the gap between germline ends came to 18 bases. CDR3 in DNA: TGCAGCGTTAGATCTTCCGCAGGGTGGGAGCAGTACTTC. Its translation: CSVRSSAGWEQYF.

The chain combines TRBV12-3 or TRBV12-4 with TRBJ2-7, with D perhaps matching TRBD1 or TRBD2 (6 bases each). V was pared by 3 bases and J by 2 bases, with 17 bases between. The CDR3 length is 16 residues. The CDR3 DNA reads as TGTGCCAGCAGTTTCTCAGGGAGGACAGATGCCTACGAGCAGTACTTC. Translating gives CASSFSGRTDAYEQYF.

In its sample, this clonotype was seen a few times. This chain uses TRBV5-1 with TRBJ2-2, with TRBD2 matching 12 bases. CDR3 length: 15 amino acids. Germline V gene sequence: CDR1 SGHRS, CDR2 YFSETQ. The junction had 3 bases not matched to a gene; V was cut back by 4 bases and J by 5 bases. In DNA, the CDR3 is TGCGCCAGCAGCCCGACTAGCGGGAGAACCGGGGAGCTGTTTTTT. Amino acids: CASSPTSGRTGELFF.

This chain connects TRBV28 to TRBJ2-2, with 7 bases aligning to TRBD1. V trimming: 4 bases; J trimming: 0 bases; junction bases outside the gene matches: 5. The CDR3 sequence is 16 residues long. Per germline, CDR1 MDHEN and CDR2 SYDVKM. CDR3 protein: CASSSQGSANTGELFF. Here the CDR3 DNA reads TGTGCCAGCAGTTCACAGGGGTCGGCGAACACCGGGGAGCTGTTTTTT.

V usage is TRBV19 and J usage is TRBJ2-1; 9 positions agree with TRBD1. Germline V gene data show CDR1 as LNHDA and CDR2 as SQIVND (reference sequence). After removal of 0 bases from V and 3 bases from J, the junction contained 6 bases not matched to a gene. The CDR3 consists of 17 residues. CDR3 loop: CASSIDGGQGIYNEQFF. Written as DNA, the CDR3 is TGTGCCAGTAGTATAGATGGGGGACAGGGTATCTACAATGAGCAGTTCTTC.

This clonotype has at least ten counts. J is TRBJ1-2 and V is TRBV12-3 or TRBV12-4; D uncertain. V was clipped by 4 bases and J by 3 bases, with 18 bases between them. This CDR3 has 16 residues. The CDR3, as DNA: TGTGCCAGCAGTTCCCTAAAAACGGCAGAAGACTATGGCTACACCTTC. Its translation: CASSSLKTAEDYGYTF.

This clonotype came up a few times. This sequence joins TRBV29-1 and TRBJ2-7; TRBD2 matches at 8 bases. The germline V gene encodes CDR1 SQVTM and CDR2 ANQGSEA. Germline trimming cut 3 bases from V and 6 bases from J; bases unmatched to any gene: 10. The CDR3 length is 14 residues. CDR3 sequence: CSVDMRGASSEQYF. The CDR3 region has the DNA TGCAGCGTTGACATGCGGGGGGCTAGCAGCGAGCAGTACTTC.

This clonotype was counted between two and nine times. The CDR3 loop reads CASSPGLAGGTQETQYF. The CDR3 nucleotides are TGTGCCAGCAGCCCAGGACTAGCGGGGGGGACCCAAGAGACCCAGTACTTC. The rearrangement joins TRBV9 to TRBJ2-5, with 15 bases fitting TRBD2. This CDR3 spans 17 amino acids. Trimming at V came to 4 bases and at J to 1 base, leaving 5 bases not matched to a gene. The germline CDR1 and CDR2 sequences are SGDLS and YYNGEE.

The chain employs TRBV4-3 and TRBJ1-2; the D is unclear. The germline V gene has CDR1 LGHNA and CDR2 YSLEER. V lost 0 bases to trimming and J lost 4 bases, with 12 bases between them. The CDR3 runs 15 residues. The CDR3 DNA reads TGCGCCAGCAGCCAAGATTTACGGCGCAGCTATGGCTACACCTTC. Translation gives CASSQDLRRSYGYTF.

This clonotype was seen only a few times. The chain couples TRBV9 to TRBJ1-2; 10 bases fit TRBD1. Germline CDR1 is SGDLS and CDR2 is YYNGEE. CDR3 length equals 14 residues. The ends lost 4 bases at V and 6 bases at J; junction bases unmatched: 6. The CDR3 sequence is CASSSRDRGDGYTF. The DNA for the CDR3 is TGTGCCAGCAGCTCGAGGGACAGGGGCGATGGCTACACCTTC.

This clonotype came up a few times. The chain employs TRBV9 and TRBJ2-7, with D possibly being TRBD1 or TRBD2 (5 bases each). The CDR3 covers 14 residues. Germline V gene lookup returns CDR1 SGDLS and CDR2 YYNGEE. Trimming shortened V by 3 bases and J by 7 bases, and 17 bases separated the two germline ends. Here the CDR3 DNA reads TGTGCCAGCAGCGCCGGGACCCGGTCGGTAGAGCAGTACTTC. Translating gives CASSAGTRSVEQYF.

The sample holds a few counts of this clonotype. V and J are TRBV5-1 and TRBJ1-2, with 10 bases identical to TRBD1. V gave up 3 bases and J gave up 3 bases; unmatched junction bases: 14. Germline lookup yields CDR1 SGHRS and CDR2 YFSETQ. The CDR3 has 18 residues. CDR3 nucleotide sequence: TGCGCCAGCAGCTATGGAAGGGACAGGGGCGGCCCGGACTATGGCTACACCTTC. Its translation: CASSYGRDRGGPDYGYTF.

This clonotype was detected a few times. The chain recombines TRBV3-1 with TRBJ2-1; 12 bases are a match to TRBD2. CDR3 length: 16 amino acids. V shed 4 bases and J 5 bases; nucleotides not matched to a gene: 6. Germline V lookup: CDR1 LGHDT, CDR2 YNNKEL (reference sequence). The CDR3 is CASSLRLAGDNNEQFF. As DNA, the CDR3 is TGTGCCAGCAGCCTCCGACTAGCGGGGGATAACAATGAGCAGTTCTTC.

The chain recombines TRBV4-2 with TRBJ1-2; TRBD1 matches 8 bases. V was pared by 0 bases and J by 8 bases, with 8 bases of the junction left unmatched. Germline V CDR1 and CDR2: LGHNA, YNFKEQ. CDR3 size: 15 residues. As DNA, the CDR3 is TGTGCCAGCAGCCAAGAGCCCGGACAGGGTAACGGCTACACCTTC. Translating gives CASSQEPGQGNGYTF.

In its sample, this clonotype was seen a few times. The CDR3 loop is CASSLDAWGGRNTEAFF. The CDR3 DNA sequence: TGTGCCAGCAGCTTAGATGCTTGGGGGGGCCGGAACACTGAAGCTTTCTTT. This sequence joins TRBV7-6 and TRBJ1-1; D may be TRBD1 (6 bases). With 1 base removed from V and 1 base from J, the gap between germline ends came to 16 bases. The CDR3 has 17 amino acids. Per germline, CDR1 SGHVS and CDR2 FNYEAQ.

This clonotype was found a few times. The chain employs TRBV5-6 and TRBJ1-1; 9 nucleotides align to TRBD1. Germline trimming cut 2 bases from V and 1 base from J; bases unmatched to any gene: 6. In germline, CDR1 is SGHDT, CDR2 YYEEEE. This CDR3 comprises 16 residues. The CDR3 here is CASSFGQGKGNTEAFF. As DNA, the CDR3 is TGTGCCAGCAGCTTCGGACAGGGGAAAGGGAACACTGAAGCTTTCTTT. Filled out from reference TRBV5-6 and TRBJ1-1, the complete variable domain reads DAGVTQSPTHLIKTRGQQVTLRCSPKSGHDTVSWYQQALGQGPQFIFQYYEEEERQRGNFPDRFSGHQFPNYSSELNVNALLLGDSALYLCASSFGQGKGNTEAFFGQGTRLTVV.